This TCR beta chain was documented in a study of spatial heterogeneity in lung cancer. This clonotype showed up just a few times. Unique molecular identifiers, one per molecule, were present on every TCR cDNA molecule. Via MiXCR, TCRdb re-called the 5' RACE reads, giving one row per CDR3 protein. The sample records 40,000 to 55,000 distinct CDR3 sequences, about 6.8% being singletons. CDR1 and CDR2 (germline): SEHNR, FQNEAQ (reference sequence). V was clipped by 1 base and J by 7 bases, with 8 bases between them. The CDR3 covers 13 residues. Time point denoted: sample taken at primary tumor resection. The gene calls are TRBV7-9 and TRBJ1-3; D ambiguous. The starting material was PBMCs, obtained at surgery. This TCR came from a female donor with early-stage non-small cell lung cancer. CDR3 sequence: CASSLEEWNTIYF. DNA for the CDR3: TGTGCCAGCAGCTTAGAGGAATGGAACACCATATATTTT.